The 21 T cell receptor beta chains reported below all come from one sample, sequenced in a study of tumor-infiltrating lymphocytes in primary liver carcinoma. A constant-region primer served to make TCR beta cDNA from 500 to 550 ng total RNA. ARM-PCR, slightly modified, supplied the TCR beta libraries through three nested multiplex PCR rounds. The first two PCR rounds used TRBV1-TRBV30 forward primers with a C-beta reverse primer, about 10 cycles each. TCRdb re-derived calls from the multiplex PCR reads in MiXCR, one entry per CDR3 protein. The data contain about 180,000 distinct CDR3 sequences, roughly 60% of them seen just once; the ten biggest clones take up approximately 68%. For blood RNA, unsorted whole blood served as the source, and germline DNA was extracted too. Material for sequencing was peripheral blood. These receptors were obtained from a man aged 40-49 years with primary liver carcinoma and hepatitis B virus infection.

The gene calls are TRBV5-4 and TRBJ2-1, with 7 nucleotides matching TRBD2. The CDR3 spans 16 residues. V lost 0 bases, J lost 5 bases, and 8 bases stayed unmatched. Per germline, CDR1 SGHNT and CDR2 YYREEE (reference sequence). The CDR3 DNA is TGTGCCAGCAGCTTGGGTGGAGCGGGAATACACAATGAGCAGTTCTTC. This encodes CASSLGGAGIHNEQFF.

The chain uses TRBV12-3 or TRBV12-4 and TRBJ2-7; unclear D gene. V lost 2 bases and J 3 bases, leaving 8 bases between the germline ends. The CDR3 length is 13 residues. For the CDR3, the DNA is TGTGCCAGCAGTTTATCAGGAGTCTACGAGCAGTACTTC. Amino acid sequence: CASSLSGVYEQYF.

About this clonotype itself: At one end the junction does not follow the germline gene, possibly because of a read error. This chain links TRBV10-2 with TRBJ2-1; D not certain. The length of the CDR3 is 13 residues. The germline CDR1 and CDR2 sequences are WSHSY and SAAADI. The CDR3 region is CASSPRVYNKQFF. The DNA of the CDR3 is TGCGCCAGCAGTCCTAGAGTGTACAATAAGCAGTTCTTC.

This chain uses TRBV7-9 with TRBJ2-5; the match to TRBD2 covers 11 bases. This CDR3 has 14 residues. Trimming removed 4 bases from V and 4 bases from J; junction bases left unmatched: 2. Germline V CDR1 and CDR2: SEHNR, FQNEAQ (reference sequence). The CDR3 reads CASSSGLAGETQYF. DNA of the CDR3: TGTGCCAGCAGCTCAGGACTAGCGGGAGAGACCCAGTACTTC.

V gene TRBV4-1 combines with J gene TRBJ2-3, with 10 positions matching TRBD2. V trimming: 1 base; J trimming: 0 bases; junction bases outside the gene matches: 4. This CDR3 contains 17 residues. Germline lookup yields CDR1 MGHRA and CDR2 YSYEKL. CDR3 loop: CASSQVGLALSTDTQYF. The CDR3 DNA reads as TGCGCCAGCAGCCAAGTGGGACTAGCGCTCAGCACAGATACGCAGTATTTT.

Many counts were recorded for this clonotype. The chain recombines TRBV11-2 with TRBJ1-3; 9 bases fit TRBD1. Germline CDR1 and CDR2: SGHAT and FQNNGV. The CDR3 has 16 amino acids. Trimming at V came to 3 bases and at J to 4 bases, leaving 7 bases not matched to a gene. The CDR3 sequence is CASSFSGTGKGNTIYF. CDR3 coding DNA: TGTGCCAGCAGCTTTTCCGGGACAGGGAAAGGAAACACCATATATTTT.

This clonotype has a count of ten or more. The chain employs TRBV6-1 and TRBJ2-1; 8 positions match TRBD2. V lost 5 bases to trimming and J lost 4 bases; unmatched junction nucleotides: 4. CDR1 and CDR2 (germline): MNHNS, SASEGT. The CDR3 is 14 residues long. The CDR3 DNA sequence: TGTGCCAGCAGTCCCACTAGCGGATACAATGAGCAGTTCTTC. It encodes CASSPTSGYNEQFF.

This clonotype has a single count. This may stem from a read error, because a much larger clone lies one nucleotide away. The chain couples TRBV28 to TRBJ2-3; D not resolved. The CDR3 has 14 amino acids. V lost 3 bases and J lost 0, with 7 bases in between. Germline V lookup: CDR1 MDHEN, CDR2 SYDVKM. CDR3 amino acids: CASSFLSSTDTQYF. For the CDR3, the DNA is TGTGCCAGCAGTTTCCTTAGCAGCACAGATACGCAGTATTTT.

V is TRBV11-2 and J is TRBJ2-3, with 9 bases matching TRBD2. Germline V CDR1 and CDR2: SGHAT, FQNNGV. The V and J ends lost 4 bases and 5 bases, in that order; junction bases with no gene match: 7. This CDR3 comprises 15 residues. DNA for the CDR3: TGTGCCAGCAGCTCCGGGACTAGCAACAGAGATACGCAGTATTTT. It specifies CASSSGTSNRDTQYF.

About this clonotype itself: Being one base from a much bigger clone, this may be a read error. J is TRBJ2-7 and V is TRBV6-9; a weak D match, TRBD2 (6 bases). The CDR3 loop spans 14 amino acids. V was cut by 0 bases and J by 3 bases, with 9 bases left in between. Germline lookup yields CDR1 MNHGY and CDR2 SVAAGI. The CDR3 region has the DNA TGTGCCAGCAGTTATTCGGGGCGGGGCTACGAGCAGTACTTC. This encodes CASSYSGRGYEQYF.

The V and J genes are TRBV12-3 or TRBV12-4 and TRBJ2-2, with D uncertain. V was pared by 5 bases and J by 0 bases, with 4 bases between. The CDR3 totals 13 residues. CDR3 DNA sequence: TGTGCCAGCAGTGTGGCGAACACCGGGGAGCTGTTTTTT. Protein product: CASSVANTGELFF.

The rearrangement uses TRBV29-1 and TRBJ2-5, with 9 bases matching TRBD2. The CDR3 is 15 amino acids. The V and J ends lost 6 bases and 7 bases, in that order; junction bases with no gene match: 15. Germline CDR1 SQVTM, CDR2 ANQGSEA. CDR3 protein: CSVPGTSTPGRTQYF. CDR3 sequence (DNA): TGCAGCGTACCCGGGACTAGCACCCCCGGGAGGACCCAGTACTTC.

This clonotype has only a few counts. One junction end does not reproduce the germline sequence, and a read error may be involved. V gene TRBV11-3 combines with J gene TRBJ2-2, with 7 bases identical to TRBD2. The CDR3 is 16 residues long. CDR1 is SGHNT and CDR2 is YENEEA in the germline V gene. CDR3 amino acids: CASNLAPSGNTGELFF. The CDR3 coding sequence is TGTGCCAGCAACTTAGCTCCTAGCGGGAACACCGGGGAGCTGTTTTTT.

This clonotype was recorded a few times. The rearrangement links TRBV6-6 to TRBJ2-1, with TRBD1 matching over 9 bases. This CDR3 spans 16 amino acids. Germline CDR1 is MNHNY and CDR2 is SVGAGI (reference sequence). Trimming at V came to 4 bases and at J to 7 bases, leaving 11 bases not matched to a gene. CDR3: CASSSLQGAGNNEQFF. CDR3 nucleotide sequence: TGTGCCAGCAGTTCCTTACAGGGGGCAGGGAATAATGAGCAGTTCTTC.

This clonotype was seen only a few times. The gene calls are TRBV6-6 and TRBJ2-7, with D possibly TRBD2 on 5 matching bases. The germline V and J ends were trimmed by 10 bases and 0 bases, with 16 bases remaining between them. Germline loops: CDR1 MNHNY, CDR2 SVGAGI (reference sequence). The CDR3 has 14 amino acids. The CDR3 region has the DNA TGTGCCACTATGAGGGTCCAGAGCTCCTACGAGCAGTACTTC. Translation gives CATMRVQSSYEQYF.

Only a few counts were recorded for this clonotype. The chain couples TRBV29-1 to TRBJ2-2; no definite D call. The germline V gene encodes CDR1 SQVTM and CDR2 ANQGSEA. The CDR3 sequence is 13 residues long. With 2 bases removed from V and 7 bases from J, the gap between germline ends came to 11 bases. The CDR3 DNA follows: TGCAGCGTTGAAATCCGGTCCCGCGGGGAGCTGTTTTTT. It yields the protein CSVEIRSRGELFF.

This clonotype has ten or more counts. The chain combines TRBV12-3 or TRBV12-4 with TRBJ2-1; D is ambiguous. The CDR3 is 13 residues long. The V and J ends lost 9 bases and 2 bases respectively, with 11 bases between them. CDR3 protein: CASKLGPYNEQFF. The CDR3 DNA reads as TGTGCCAGTAAATTAGGTCCCTACAATGAGCAGTTCTTC.

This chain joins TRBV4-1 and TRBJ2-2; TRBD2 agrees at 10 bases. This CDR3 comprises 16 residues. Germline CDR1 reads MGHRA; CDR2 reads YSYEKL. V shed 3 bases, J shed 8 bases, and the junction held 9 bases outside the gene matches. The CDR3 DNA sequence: TGCGCCAGCAGCCATTTTGAGCGGGAGGGCCTAGGGGAGCTGTTTTTT. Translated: CASSHFEREGLGELFF.

The CDR3 region is CSVLLARGGPDTQYF. The CDR3 DNA is TGCAGCGTCCTACTAGCACGGGGCGGGCCAGATACGCAGTATTTT. The gene calls are TRBV29-1 and TRBJ2-3; tentative D call: TRBD2 (6 bases). The CDR3 sequence is 15 residues long. With 6 bases removed from V and 4 bases from J, the gap between germline ends came to 20 bases. The germline gives CDR1 SQVTM, CDR2 ANQGSEA.

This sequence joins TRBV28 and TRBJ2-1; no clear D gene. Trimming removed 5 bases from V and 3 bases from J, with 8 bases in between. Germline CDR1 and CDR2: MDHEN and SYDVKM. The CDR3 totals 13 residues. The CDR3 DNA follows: TGTGCCAGCAGTGCGATCAACTACAATGAGCAGTTCTTC. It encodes CASSAINYNEQFF.

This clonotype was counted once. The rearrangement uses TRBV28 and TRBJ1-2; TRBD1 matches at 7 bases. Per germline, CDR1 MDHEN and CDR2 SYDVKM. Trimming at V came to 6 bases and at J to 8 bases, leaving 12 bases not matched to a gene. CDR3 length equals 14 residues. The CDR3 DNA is TGTGCCAGCAGCCAGGGACAGTGGGCTTTAGGCTACACCTTC. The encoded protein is CASSQGQWALGYTF.